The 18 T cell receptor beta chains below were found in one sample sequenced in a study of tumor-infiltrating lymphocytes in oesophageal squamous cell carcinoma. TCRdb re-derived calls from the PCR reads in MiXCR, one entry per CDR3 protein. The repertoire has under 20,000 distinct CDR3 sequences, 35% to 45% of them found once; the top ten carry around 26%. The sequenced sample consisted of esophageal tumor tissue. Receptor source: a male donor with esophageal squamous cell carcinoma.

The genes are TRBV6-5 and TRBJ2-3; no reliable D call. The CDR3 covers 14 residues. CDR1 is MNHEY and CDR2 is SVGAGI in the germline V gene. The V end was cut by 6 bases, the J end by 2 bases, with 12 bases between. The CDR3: CASSPQGYTDTQYF. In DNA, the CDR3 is TGTGCCAGCAGCCCTCAAGGGTACACAGATACGCAGTATTTT.

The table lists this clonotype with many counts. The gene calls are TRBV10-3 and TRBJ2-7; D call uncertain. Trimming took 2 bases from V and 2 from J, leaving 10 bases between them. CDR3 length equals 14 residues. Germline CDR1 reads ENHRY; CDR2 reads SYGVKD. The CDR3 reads CAISERLLAYEQYF. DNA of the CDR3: TGTGCCATCAGTGAGCGGTTACTTGCCTACGAGCAGTACTTC.

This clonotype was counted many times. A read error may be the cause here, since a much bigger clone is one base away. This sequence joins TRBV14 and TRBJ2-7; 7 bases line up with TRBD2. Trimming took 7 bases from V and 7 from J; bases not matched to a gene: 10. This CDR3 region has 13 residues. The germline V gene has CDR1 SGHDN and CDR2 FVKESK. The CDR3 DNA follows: TGTGCCAGCATGGCTAGCGGATACAATGAGCAGTACTTC. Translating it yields CASMASGYNEQYF.

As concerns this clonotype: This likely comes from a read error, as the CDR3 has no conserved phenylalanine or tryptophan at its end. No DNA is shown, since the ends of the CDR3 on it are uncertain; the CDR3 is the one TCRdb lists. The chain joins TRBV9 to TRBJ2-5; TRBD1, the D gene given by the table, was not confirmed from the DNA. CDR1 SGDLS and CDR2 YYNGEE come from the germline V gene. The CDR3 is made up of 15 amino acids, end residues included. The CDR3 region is CASSRQGASGYTFGS.

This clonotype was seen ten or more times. Written as DNA, the CDR3 is TGTGCCAGCAGCCAAGAAGGGCAGTATAATTCACCCCTCCACTTT. Its protein is CASSQEGQYNSPLHF. The V gene is TRBV4-2, the J gene TRBJ1-6; unclear D gene. The V and J ends lost 0 bases and 4 bases respectively, with 7 bases between them. This CDR3 comprises 15 residues. The germline gives CDR1 LGHNA, CDR2 YNFKEQ.

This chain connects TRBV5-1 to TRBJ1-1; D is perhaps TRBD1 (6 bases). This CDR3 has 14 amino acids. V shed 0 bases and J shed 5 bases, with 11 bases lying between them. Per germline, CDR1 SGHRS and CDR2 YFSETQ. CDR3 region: CASSLVGGGTEAFF. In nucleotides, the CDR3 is TGCGCCAGCAGCTTGGTAGGGGGAGGAACTGAAGCTTTCTTT. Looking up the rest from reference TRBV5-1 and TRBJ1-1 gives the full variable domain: KAGVTQTPRYLIKTRGQQVTLSCSPISGHRSVSWYQQTPGQGLQFLFEYFSETQRNKGNFPGRFSGRQFSNSRSEMNVSTLELGDSALYLCASSLVGGGTEAFFGQGTRLTVV.

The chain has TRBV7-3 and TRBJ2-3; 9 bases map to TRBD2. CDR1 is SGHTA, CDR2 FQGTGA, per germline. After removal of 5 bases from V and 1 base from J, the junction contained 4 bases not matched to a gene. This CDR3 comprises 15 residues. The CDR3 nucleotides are TGTGCCAGCAGCGACCGACTAGCGGGCACAGATACGCAGTATTTT. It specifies CASSDRLAGTDTQYF.

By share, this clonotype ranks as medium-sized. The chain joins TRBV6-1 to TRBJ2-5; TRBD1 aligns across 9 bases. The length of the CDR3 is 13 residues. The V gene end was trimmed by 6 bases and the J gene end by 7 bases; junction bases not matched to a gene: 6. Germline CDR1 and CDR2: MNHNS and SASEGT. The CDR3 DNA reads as TGTGCCAGCAGATCCGGGACAGGGCGGACCCAGTACTTC. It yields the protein CASRSGTGRTQYF.

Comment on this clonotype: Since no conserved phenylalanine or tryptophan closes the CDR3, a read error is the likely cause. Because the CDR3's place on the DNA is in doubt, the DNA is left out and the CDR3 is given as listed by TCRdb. CDR3 sequence: CASSPGQDYNEQFFGA. The V and J genes are TRBV12-3 or TRBV12-4 and TRBJ2-5; the listed D gene, TRBD1, was not tested against the DNA. The CDR3 has 16 residues if both end residues are counted.

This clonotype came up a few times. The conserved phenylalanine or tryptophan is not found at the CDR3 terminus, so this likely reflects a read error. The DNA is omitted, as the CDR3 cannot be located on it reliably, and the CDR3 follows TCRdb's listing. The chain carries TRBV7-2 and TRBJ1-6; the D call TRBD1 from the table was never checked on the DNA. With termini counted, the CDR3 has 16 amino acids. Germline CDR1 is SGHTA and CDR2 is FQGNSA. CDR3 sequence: CASSRDRGLETQFFGP.

CDR3 protein: CASSLGVGAPNEQFF. For the CDR3, the DNA is TGTGCCAGCAGCTTAGGGGTAGGGGCCCCAAATGAGCAGTTCTTC. The rearrangement links TRBV7-2 to TRBJ2-7, with D perhaps matching TRBD1 (5 bases). The end of the DNA fits TRBJ2-1 better, so the J call may be wrong. Germline assignment: CDR1 SGHTA and CDR2 FQGNSA. This CDR3 has 15 residues.

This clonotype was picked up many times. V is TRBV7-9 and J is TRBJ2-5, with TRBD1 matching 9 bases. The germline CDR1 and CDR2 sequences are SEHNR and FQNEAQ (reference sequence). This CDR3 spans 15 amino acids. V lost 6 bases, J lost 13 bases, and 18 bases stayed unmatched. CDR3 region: CASRYGQGYTGELYF. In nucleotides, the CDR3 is TGTGCCAGCAGATACGGACAGGGGTACACCGGGGAGCTGTACTTC.

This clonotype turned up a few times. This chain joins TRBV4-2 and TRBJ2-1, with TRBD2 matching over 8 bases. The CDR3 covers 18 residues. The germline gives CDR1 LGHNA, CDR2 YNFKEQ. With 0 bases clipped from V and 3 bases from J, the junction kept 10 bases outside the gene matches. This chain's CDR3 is CASSQDQAASGSYNEQFF. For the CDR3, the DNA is TGTGCCAGCAGCCAAGATCAGGCAGCAAGCGGGAGCTACAATGAGCAGTTCTTC.

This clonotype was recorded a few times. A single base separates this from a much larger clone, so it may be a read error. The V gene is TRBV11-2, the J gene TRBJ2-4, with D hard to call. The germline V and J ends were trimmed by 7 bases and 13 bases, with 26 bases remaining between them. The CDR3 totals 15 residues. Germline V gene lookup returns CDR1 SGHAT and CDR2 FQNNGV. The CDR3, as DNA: TGTGCCAGCACCCCAATAGGAACATTGTACAATGAGCAGTACTTC. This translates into CASTPIGTLYNEQYF.

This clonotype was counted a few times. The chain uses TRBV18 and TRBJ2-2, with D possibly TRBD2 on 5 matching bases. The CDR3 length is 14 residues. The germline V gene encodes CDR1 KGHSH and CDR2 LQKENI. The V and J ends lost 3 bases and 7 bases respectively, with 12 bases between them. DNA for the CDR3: TGTGCCAGCTCACCCGCGGGCGCTGACGGGGAGCTGTTTTTT. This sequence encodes CASSPAGADGELFF.

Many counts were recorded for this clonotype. For the CDR3, the DNA is TGTGCCAGCAGCTTAGGGACAGGGGAGCAGTTCTTC. Residues: CASSLGTGEQFF. The chain combines TRBV7-8 with TRBJ2-1; 8 bases agree with TRBD1. V lost 1 base and J lost 10; bases outside the gene matches: 0. CDR3 length: 12 residues. Germline assignment: CDR1 SGHVS and CDR2 FQNEAQ.

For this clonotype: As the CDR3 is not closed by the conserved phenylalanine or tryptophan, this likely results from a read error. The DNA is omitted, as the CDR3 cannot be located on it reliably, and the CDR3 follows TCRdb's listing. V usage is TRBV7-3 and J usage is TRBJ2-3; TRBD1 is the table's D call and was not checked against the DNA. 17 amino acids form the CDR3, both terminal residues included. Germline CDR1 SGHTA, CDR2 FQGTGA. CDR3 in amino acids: CASSLGSGGGETQYFGP.

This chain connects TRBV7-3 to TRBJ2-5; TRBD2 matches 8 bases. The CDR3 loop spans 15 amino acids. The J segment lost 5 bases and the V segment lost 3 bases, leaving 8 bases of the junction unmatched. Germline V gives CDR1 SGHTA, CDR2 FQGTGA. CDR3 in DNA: TGTGCCAGCAGCTTTTTGGGACTAGGTGGTGAGACCCAGTACTTC. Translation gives CASSFLGLGGETQYF. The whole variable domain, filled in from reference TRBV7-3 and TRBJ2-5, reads GAGVSQTPSNKVTEKGKYVELRCDPISGHTALYWYRQSLGQGPEFLIYFQGTGAADDSGLPNDRFFAVRPEGSVSTLKIQRTERGDSAVYLCASSFLGLGGETQYFGPGTRLLVL.